The rows below give T cell receptor beta chains drawn from one sample of a study of shared clonotypes between healthy human individuals. Generated by immunoSEQ multiplex PCR, the TCRdb table keeps only in-frame clones and is missing some. The sample consists of some 2,100,000 clones, around 95% of them appearing once. Sequencing was done on a sample of naive CD4+ T cells sorted from blood. The source is a man in his late teens or twenties in good health. The CDR3 runs from the conserved cysteine through the conserved F or W. The D gene is left open where the match is weak. Clone size is not always given. Where it is, it says once, few, many or a class for expanded clones.

d_call clone_size j_call v_call cdr3_aa cdr3_nt
. . TRBJ1-2 TRBV28 CAILGGVPYGYTF TGTGCCATCTTGGGGGGGGTTCCCTATGGCTACACCTTC
. . TRBJ2-7 TRBV11-3 CASGPYGGDDSYEQYF TGTGCCAGCGGGCCTTATGGCGGGGACGATTCCTACGAGCAGTACTTC
TRBD2 . TRBJ2-7 TRBV10-3 CAISEGTSGTYEQYF TGTGCCATCAGTGAAGGGACTAGCGGGACCTACGAGCAGTACTTC
. . TRBJ1-5 TRBV27 CASSLEGTNQPQHF TGTGCCAGCAGTTTAGAGGGGACCAATCAGCCCCAGCATTTT
. . TRBJ1-5 TRBV10-3 CAISEGRENQPQHF TGTGCCATCAGTGAAGGGAGGGAGAATCAGCCCCAGCATTTT
. . TRBJ1-6 TRBV7-2 CASSLDRPTNSPLHF TGTGCCAGCAGCTTAGACAGGCCCACTAATTCACCCCTCCACTTT
TRBD2 . TRBJ2-7 TRBV9 CASSVGPSGPTWEQYF TGTGCCAGCAGCGTAGGTCCTAGCGGGCCGACCTGGGAGCAGTACTTC
TRBD2 . TRBJ2-7 TRBV7-2 CASSPHSSGYSYEQYF TGTGCCAGCAGCCCTCACTCTAGCGGCTACTCCTACGAGCAGTACTTC
. . TRBJ1-1 TRBV14 CASSQAQGGTEAFF TGTGCCAGCAGCCAAGCCCAGGGTGGCACTGAAGCTTTCTTT
TRBD1 . TRBJ1-5 TRBV10-2 CASSDPRTGGNRVQHF TGCGCCAGCAGTGATCCTCGGACAGGGGGCAACAGGGTCCAGCATTTT
TRBD1 once TRBJ1-2 TRBV10-3 CAISAKGAGNYGYTF TGTGCCATCAGTGCCAAGGGGGCAGGGAACTATGGCTACACCTTC
. . TRBJ2-3 TRBV7-3 CASSLSSSRGPHADTQYF TGTGCCAGCAGCTTAAGCAGCTCCCGGGGGCCCCACGCAGATACGCAGTATTTT
TRBD2 . TRBJ2-7 TRBV4-1 CASSRLAGLDYEQYF TGCGCCAGCAGCCGTTTAGCGGGACTCGACTACGAGCAGTACTTC
. . TRBJ2-5 TRBV6-6 CASTTLETQYF TGTGCCAGCACGACTCTAGAGACCCAGTACTTC
. . TRBJ1-1 TRBV10-3 CAIREGGNTEAFF TGTGCCATCAGGGAGGGAGGGAACACTGAAGCTTTCTTT
. . TRBJ2-2 TRBV9 CASSVALLSGTHTGELFF TGTGCCAGCAGCGTAGCCCTCTTGTCCGGGACCCACACCGGGGAGCTGTTTTTT
. . TRBJ2-6 TRBV19 CASRGFSGANVLTF TGTGCCAGTCGAGGGTTCTCTGGGGCCAACGTCCTGACTTTC
. . TRBJ2-7 TRBV10-3 CAISPLGASNEQYF TGTGCCATCAGCCCCCTTGGGGCCTCCAACGAGCAGTACTTC
TRBD1 . TRBJ2-2 TRBV2 CASSRQGAPGELFF TGTGCCAGCAGTAGGCAGGGGGCGCCCGGGGAGCTGTTTTTT
. once TRBJ1-1 TRBV27 CASSSWNTEAFF TGTGCCAGCAGTTCTTGGAACACTGAAGCTTTCTTT
. . TRBJ1-1 TRBV20-1 CSAPRNTEAFF TGCAGTGCTCCCAGGAACACTGAAGCTTTCTTT
. once TRBJ1-5 TRBV21-1 CASSRAGQGGWQPQHF TGTGCCAGCAGCAGAGCCGGACAGGGAGGTTGGCAGCCCCAGCATTTT
. . TRBJ2-1 TRBV10-1 CASSPFPHSSYNEQFF TGCGCCAGCAGTCCCTTCCCTCACTCATCCTACAATGAGCAGTTCTTC
. . TRBJ2-3 TRBV5-4 CASSLNTDTQYF TGTGCCAGCAGCCTGAACACAGATACGCAGTATTTT
. once TRBJ2-2 TRBV28 CASSTNARPWTATGELFF TGTGCCAGCAGTACGAACGCCCGGCCTTGGACAGCCACCGGGGAGCTGTTTTTT
. . TRBJ1-1 TRBV28 CASTSPPGARTEAFF TGTGCCAGCACCAGCCCGCCAGGGGCTCGGACTGAAGCTTTCTTT
. . TRBJ2-7 TRBV11-3 CASSLGLAYEQYF TGTGCCAGCAGCTTAGGACTCGCCTACGAGCAGTACTTC
. . TRBJ2-7 TRBV28 CASSQPGPPSYEQYF TGTGCCAGCAGCCAGCCCGGACCGCCCTCCTACGAGCAGTACTTC
. . TRBJ1-1 TRBV7-9 CASSLRVLNTEAFF TGTGCCAGCAGCTTACGGGTTTTGAACACTGAAGCTTTCTTT
. once TRBJ2-7 TRBV4-1 CASSQDPNYEQYF TGCGCCAGCAGCCAAGATCCTAACTACGAGCAGTACTTC
TRBD1 . TRBJ1-2 TRBV6-5 CASSPVQGVGGYTF TGTGCCAGCAGCCCAGTACAGGGGGTTGGTGGCTACACCTTC
TRBD1 . TRBJ1-6 TRBV10-3 CAISETGIHSPLHF TGTGCCATCAGCGAGACAGGGATCCACTCACCCCTCCACTTT
. . TRBJ2-2 TRBV19 CASSISQTNTGELFF TGTGCCAGTAGTATAAGTCAGACGAACACCGGGGAGCTGTTTTTT
. . TRBJ2-3 TRBV10-3 CAISPGMTDTQYF TGTGCCATCAGTCCGGGTATGACAGATACGCAGTATTTT
TRBD2 . TRBJ2-3 TRBV7-9 CASSLYLAGYTDTQYF TGTGCCAGCAGCTTGTATTTAGCGGGGTACACAGATACGCAGTATTTT
. . TRBJ2-6 TRBV5-1 CASSWGAYGANVLTF TGCGCCAGCAGCTGGGGGGCCTACGGGGCCAACGTCCTGACTTTC
. . TRBJ2-7 TRBV6-5 CASSITMGSGEQYF TGTGCCAGCAGCATTACGATGGGCTCGGGAGAGCAGTACTTC
TRBD1 . TRBJ2-7 TRBV2 CASRREQGSEQYF TGTGCCAGCAGGAGGGAACAGGGGAGCGAGCAGTACTTC
. . TRBJ2-7 TRBV14 CASSQDFALSYEQYF TGTGCCAGCAGCCAAGATTTTGCGCTCTCCTACGAGCAGTACTTC
TRBD2 . TRBJ2-3 TRBV5-1 CASSLAGVGDTQYF TGCGCCAGCAGCTTAGCGGGAGTTGGAGATACGCAGTATTTT
TRBD1 . TRBJ2-5 TRBV10-3 CAIRETGEETQYF TGTGCCATCAGGGAAACAGGGGAAGAGACCCAGTACTTC
. . TRBJ2-7 TRBV5-1 CASSLVFPGVHEQYF TGCGCCAGCAGCTTGGTGTTCCCGGGGGTCCACGAGCAGTACTTC
. . TRBJ1-2 TRBV25-1 CASSERIEDYTF TGTGCCAGCAGTGAACGGATAGAGGACTACACCTTC
. once TRBJ1-2 TRBV2 CASSGQGNTNYGYTF TGTGCCAGCAGCGGTCAAGGAAATACTAACTATGGCTACACCTTC
. . TRBJ2-7 TRBV6-5 CASGRGEQYF TGTGCCAGCGGCAGGGGCGAGCAGTACTTC
. . TRBJ2-7 TRBV30 CAWSTLYEQYF TGTGCCTGGAGTACCCTCTACGAGCAGTACTTC
TRBD1 . TRBJ1-2 TRBV29-1 CSVEVVDRGLDYGYTF TGCAGCGTTGAAGTCGTGGACAGGGGGCTGGACTATGGCTACACCTTC
. . TRBJ1-2 TRBV9 CASSAGTAYGYTF TGTGCCAGCAGCGCAGGGACTGCCTATGGCTACACCTTC
. . TRBJ1-6 TRBV10-2 CASRGGGQAGSPLHF TGCGCCAGCAGGGGCGGGGGGCAGGCCGGTTCACCCCTCCACTTT
. . TRBJ2-2 TRBV7-9 CASSLVAGINTGELFF TGTGCCAGCAGCTTAGTGGCGGGTATTAACACCGGGGAGCTGTTTTTT
. . TRBJ1-3 TRBV7-9 CASSQSGNTIYF TGTGCCAGCAGCCAGTCTGGAAACACCATATATTTT
. . TRBJ1-1 TRBV30 CAWRPGTEAFF TGTGCCTGGAGACCGGGCACTGAAGCTTTCTTT
. . TRBJ2-1 TRBV5-1 CASSPIATGGEQFF TGCGCCAGCAGCCCCATCGCTACTGGGGGTGAGCAGTTCTTC